The present entry profiles one T cell receptor (beta chain) with its context. In its sample, this clone was seen a few times. Its antigen remains unidentified. The input lacks base qualities; no much larger clone sits a single base away. In the prospective study, participants were about 18 to 89 years old, resided in approximately 25 geographic areas of the United States, and were enrolled through a virtual design. In the prospective study, participants were assigned to cohorts based on the clinical history participants reported in a screening survey and a study questionnaire. Recovered participants in ImmuneRACE Cohort 3 were defined as having two consecutive negative NP/OP PCR tests, clearance from a healthcare professional, or resolution of symptoms. In the prospective study, whole blood, serum and a nasopharyngeal or oropharyngeal swab were collected from each participant by mobile phlebotomists. Prospective study participants could optionally give additional blood draws and questionnaires over a roughly two-month period. Blood samples from the prospective study were shipped frozen or at room temperature prior to DNA extraction.

TCRbeta CDR3 regions were amplified from genomic DNA using the immunoSEQ Assay, a bias-controlled multiplex PCR. Concerning the study's data processing: The number of nucleated cells in each sample was estimated by amplification of reference gene primers within the assay. Sequence reads were collapsed and filtered to measure the absolute abundance of every unique TCRbeta CDR3 rearrangement. For each sample, productive Simpson clonality was calculated by taking the square root of Simpson's diversity index across productive rearrangements. As stored in TCRdb, this immuneACCESS dataset retains in-frame rearrangements with V and J assigned. A fraction of the clones does not appear; measured against another copy, unresolved V genes explain less than half of the discrepancy, and the remainder lacks a known reason. That table gives V, J and clone size, and the DNA gave D and trimming. The table for this sample lists approximately 170,000 clones; 75% to 90% of them were counted only once. The ten largest account for roughly 0.77% of the sample.

The data were taken from a study of blood T cell repertoires in COVID-19 (dated by TCRdb to the early 2020s). About the full investigation: Samples from collaborators originated in the United States, Italy and Spain and spanned both the acute and convalescent phases of COVID-19. The prospective study material was composed of cDNA or gDNA derived from T cells, B-cell-depleted T cells, or PBMCs. The samples were drawn from the first 160 participants of the ongoing ImmuneRACE study and from over a thousand subjects provided by 6 global collaborators. Deeply sampled blood TCRbeta repertoires from subjects exposed to, actively infected with, or recovered from COVID-19 were included in the dataset. The repertoires were made available in a free public database intended to serve as a resource for research on the immune response to SARS-CoV-2. Where available, HLA class I and class II types were obtained from metadata supplied by the sample provider rather than from assay-based typing. Nearly every sample came with metadata listing a de-identified subject ID, COVID-19 status, age in years and sex. Broad study findings and their caveats: Clinical and demographic metadata were provided uncurated, with the amount varying by source and participant.

The source is a woman younger than 35 who had recovered from COVID-19. The specimen was PBMCs or T cells enriched from blood (not recorded which).

The CDR3 region reads CASSPRRTGRQSTDTQYF. The DNA reads TGTGCCAGCAGCCCACGTAGGACAGGCCGACAAAGCACAGATACGCAGTATTTT. The rearranged segments are TRBV7-8 and TRBJ2-3; 7 bases in the junction line up with TRBD1. Reading from cysteine to phenylalanine, the CDR3 counts 18 amino acids. Only the CDR3 part of the read is kept: 54 bases, read in frame from the first base. At the junction V is shortened by 5 bases and J by 0 bases; bases outside the gene matches: 14. The germline V gene specifies SGHVS as CDR1 and FQNEAQ as CDR2.